Below are 9 T cell receptor beta chains sequenced from a single sample in a study of T cell responses to AZD1222 COVID-19 vaccine. The protocol was immunoSEQ multiplex PCR, while the TCRdb copy is restricted to in-frame clones and leaves out a portion. Of roughly 80,000 clones in the sample, around 90% were seen once. The sequences come from peripheral blood, collected 28 days after the second AZD1222 dose. The source of these receptors is an adult who received the AZD1222 COVID-19 vaccine.

The V and J genes are TRBV6-5 and TRBJ2-7; D ambiguous. This CDR3 spans 14 amino acids. V was shortened by 6 bases and J by 0 bases, with 12 bases between the two germline ends. CDR1 is MNHEY, CDR2 SVGAGI, per germline. The CDR3 DNA is TGTGCCAGCAGCCAATCGGCGGCCTCCTACGAGCAGTACTTC. It specifies CASSQSAASYEQYF.

J is TRBJ2-1 and V is TRBV9, with D maybe TRBD2 (6 bases). The CDR3 is 15 residues long. Germline V gene lookup returns CDR1 SGDLS and CDR2 YYNGEE. The V end lost 2 bases, the J end lost 7 bases, and 16 bases lay between the germline ends. CDR3 coding DNA: TGTGCCAGCAGCGTGTCCCCCCGACGGGAGAATGAGCAGTTCTTC. The encoded protein is CASSVSPRRENEQFF. Variable domain in full (rest from reference TRBV9 and TRBJ2-1): DSGVTQTPKHLITATGQRVTLRCSPRSGDLSVYWYQQSLDQGLQFLIQYYNGEERAKGNILERFSAQQFPDLHSELNLSSLELGDSALYFCASSVSPRRENEQFFGPGTRLTVL.

This chain uses TRBV14 with TRBJ2-1, with 8 bases aligning to TRBD2. V shed 0 bases, J shed 9 bases, and the junction held 4 bases outside the gene matches. CDR1 SGHDN and CDR2 FVKESK come from the germline V gene. This CDR3 spans 14 amino acids. The CDR3 sequence: CASSQDILAGEQFF. CDR3 in DNA: TGTGCCAGCAGCCAAGATATTCTAGCGGGTGAGCAGTTCTTC.

V usage is TRBV2 and J usage is TRBJ2-7; D could derive from TRBD1 or TRBD2 (6 bases each). This CDR3 is built from 13 residues. CDR1 is SNHLY and CDR2 is FYNNEI in the germline V gene. Trimming stripped 2 bases from V and 2 bases from J, with 7 bases between. The CDR3 spells CASSERGAYEQYF. The CDR3 DNA sequence: TGTGCCAGCAGTGAAAGGGGGGCCTACGAGCAGTACTTC.

This rearrangement joins TRBV2 to TRBJ1-5; tentative D call: TRBD1 (5 bases). Trimming removed 0 bases at V and 7 bases at J, with 19 bases between. Germline V lookup: CDR1 SNHLY, CDR2 FYNNEI. The CDR3 has 17 residues. DNA of the CDR3: TGTGCCAGCAGTGAAGCCAGACAGTCAGGGAGTCGGCAGCCCCAGCATTTT. Amino acid sequence: CASSEARQSGSRQPQHF.

This rearrangement joins TRBV11-2 to TRBJ2-7; a weak D match, TRBD1 (5 bases). Germline CDR1 reads SGHAT; CDR2 reads FQNNGV. This CDR3 region has 15 residues. V was shortened by 11 bases and J by 0 bases, with 20 bases between the two germline ends. CDR3 in amino acids: CASSLGQGSSYEQYF. CDR3 DNA sequence: TGTGCCTCCTCTTTGGGGCAGGGAAGCTCCTACGAGCAGTACTTC.

The V and J genes are TRBV28 and TRBJ1-4, with D maybe TRBD1 (5 bases). The CDR3 has 11 amino acids. V lost 7 bases to trimming and J lost 12 bases, with 12 bases between them. Germline V gives CDR1 MDHEN, CDR2 SYDVKM. This CDR3 is CASTEGHQLFF. In DNA, the CDR3 is TGTGCCAGCACCGAGGGGCATCAACTGTTTTTT.

The V and J genes are TRBV5-1 and TRBJ2-3; 9 bases align to TRBD2. V gave up 0 bases and J gave up 3 bases; unmatched junction bases: 11. The CDR3 sequence is 18 residues long. CDR1 SGHRS and CDR2 YFSETQ come from the germline V gene. The DNA of the CDR3 is TGCGCCAGCAGCTTGGCCCCGGGTAGCGGGAGTTTTACAGATACGCAGTATTTT. Translation gives CASSLAPGSGSFTDTQYF.

This rearrangement joins TRBV11-2 to TRBJ1-2; D is undetermined. Trimming stripped 1 base from V and 8 bases from J, with 8 bases between. CDR3 length equals 12 residues. CDR1 and CDR2 from the germline V gene are SGHAT and FQNNGV. CDR3 region: CASSLVLKGYTF. CDR3 coding DNA: TGTGCCAGCAGCTTAGTGTTGAAGGGCTACACCTTC.